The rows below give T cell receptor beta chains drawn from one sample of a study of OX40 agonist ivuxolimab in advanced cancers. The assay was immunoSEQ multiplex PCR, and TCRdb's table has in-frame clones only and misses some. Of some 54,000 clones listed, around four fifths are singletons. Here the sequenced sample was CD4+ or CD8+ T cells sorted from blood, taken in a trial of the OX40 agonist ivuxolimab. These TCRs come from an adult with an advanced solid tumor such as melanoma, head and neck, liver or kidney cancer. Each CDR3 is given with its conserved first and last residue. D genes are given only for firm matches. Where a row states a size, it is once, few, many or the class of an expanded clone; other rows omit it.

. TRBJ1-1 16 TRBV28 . CASSAGWRDGRTEAFF TGTGCCAGCAGCGCTGGATGGCGGGACGGGAGGACTGAAGCTTTCTTT
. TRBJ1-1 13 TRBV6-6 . CASSYSQGVEAFF TGTGCCAGCAGTTACTCTCAGGGAGTTGAAGCTTTCTTT
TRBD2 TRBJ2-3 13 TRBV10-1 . CASGTSGTDTQYF TGCGCCAGCGGGACTAGCGGGACAGATACGCAGTATTTT
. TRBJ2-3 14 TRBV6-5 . CASSLMSVRDTQYF TGTGCCAGCAGTTTAATGAGCGTTAGGGATACGCAGTATTTT
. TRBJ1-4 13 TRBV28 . CASRGGGWEKLFF TGTGCCAGCAGAGGGGGAGGATGGGAAAAACTGTTTTTT
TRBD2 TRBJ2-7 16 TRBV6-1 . CASSEPRGAGDYEQYF TGTGCCAGCAGTGAGCCGAGGGGAGCGGGAGACTACGAGCAGTACTTC
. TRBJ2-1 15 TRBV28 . CASRSPFRDYNEQFF TGTGCCAGCAGGTCGCCCTTCCGGGACTACAATGAGCAGTTCTTC
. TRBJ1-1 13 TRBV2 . CASLLEPSTEAFF TGTGCCAGCCTCCTCGAGCCCTCCACTGAAGCTTTCTTT
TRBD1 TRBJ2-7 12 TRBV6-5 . CASSLDRAEQYF TGTGCCAGCAGCCTCGACAGGGCCGAGCAGTACTTC
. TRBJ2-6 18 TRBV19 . CASSIPLGSTSGANVLTF TGTGCCAGTAGTATTCCCCTAGGGTCTACGTCTGGGGCCAACGTCCTGACTTTC
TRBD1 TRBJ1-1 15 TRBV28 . CASRLDRVVNTEAFF TGTGCCAGCAGGCTGGACAGGGTCGTGAACACTGAAGCTTTCTTT
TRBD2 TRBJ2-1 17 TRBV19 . CASSSLLLAGRINEQFF TGTGCCAGTAGTTCCCTCCTTCTAGCGGGAAGGATCAATGAGCAGTTCTTC
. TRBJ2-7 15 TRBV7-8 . CASSLAGRGANEQYF TGTGCCAGCAGCTTAGCGGGGCGAGGGGCGAACGAGCAGTACTTC
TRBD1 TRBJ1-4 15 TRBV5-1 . CASSLETGENEKLFF TGCGCCAGCAGCTTGGAGACAGGGGAAAATGAAAAACTGTTTTTT
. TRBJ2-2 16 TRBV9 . CASSVGPSRDTGELFF TGTGCCAGCAGCGTAGGACCCAGCAGGGATACCGGGGAGCTGTTTTTT
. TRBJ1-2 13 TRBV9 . CASSPQETYGYTF TGTGCCAGCAGCCCCCAGGAAACTTATGGCTACACCTTC
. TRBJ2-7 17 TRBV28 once CASSQRGGVLKNYEQYF TGTGCCAGCAGCCAAAGAGGGGGAGTCCTTAAAAACTACGAGCAGTACTTC
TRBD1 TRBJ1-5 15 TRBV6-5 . CASSPRGSYNQPQHF TGTGCCAGCAGCCCCAGGGGGTCCTACAATCAGCCCCAGCATTTT
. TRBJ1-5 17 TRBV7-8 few CASSLRKRGSGNQPQHF TGTGCCAGCAGCTTAAGGAAGAGGGGATCGGGCAATCAGCCCCAGCATTTT